There are many counts of the clone carrying this T cell receptor beta chain. The CDR3 has 16 amino acids. The germline V gene has CDR1 WSHSY and CDR2 SAAADI. Losses at the gene ends were 9 bases for V and 1 base for J; bases not matched to a gene: 5. The library put unique molecular identifiers onto individual cDNA molecules. TCRdb re-called the RACE reads through MiXCR, storing one row per CDR3 protein. The table lists about 83,000 distinct CDR3 sequences, around 7.8% of them singletons. The sample originates from a study of human T cells and chemical hapten exposure. Study context: Sensitization employed 2% DPC on roughly 2 cm by roughly 2 cm of upper inner arm skin. Weekly scalp doses of diphenylcyclopropenone were given to patients during the roughly 23-week study.

Noted time point: patch test 1, 2 weeks after DPC sensitization. The treatment here: therapeutic diphenylcyclopropenone sensitization with weekly scalp DPC. Unfractionated whole blood yielded the extracted total RNA. The TCR sequence derives from a woman aged 25 to 39 with alopecia areata. Some clones in this sample may be carry-over from other donors' samples. The source was whole blood, collected in connection with sensitization to the hapten diphenylcyclopropenone (DPC). J is TRBJ2-6 and V is TRBV10-2, with TRBD1 matching over 11 bases. CDR3 in amino acids: CASMDRGPSGANVLTF. The CDR3 region has the DNA TGCGCCAGTATGGACAGGGGGCCTTCTGGGGCCAACGTCCTGACTTTC.